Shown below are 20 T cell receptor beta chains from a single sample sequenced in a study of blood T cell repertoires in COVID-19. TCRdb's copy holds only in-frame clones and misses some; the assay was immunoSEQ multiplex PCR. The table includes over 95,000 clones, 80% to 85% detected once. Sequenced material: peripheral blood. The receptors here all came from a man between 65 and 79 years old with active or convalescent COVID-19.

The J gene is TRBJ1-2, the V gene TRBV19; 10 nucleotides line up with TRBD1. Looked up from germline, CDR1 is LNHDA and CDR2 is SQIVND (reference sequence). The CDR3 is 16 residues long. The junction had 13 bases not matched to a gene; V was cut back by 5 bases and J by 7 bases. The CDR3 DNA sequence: TGTGCCAGTAGTGACCTCAATGGACAGGGGGGTGCTGGCTACACCTTC. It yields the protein CASSDLNGQGGAGYTF.

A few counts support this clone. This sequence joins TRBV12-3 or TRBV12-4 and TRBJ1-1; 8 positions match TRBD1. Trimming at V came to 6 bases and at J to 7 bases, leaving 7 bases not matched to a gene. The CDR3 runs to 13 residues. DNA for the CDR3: TGTGCCAGCAGATCGACAGGGGTCGATGAAGCTTTCTTT. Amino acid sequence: CASRSTGVDEAFF.

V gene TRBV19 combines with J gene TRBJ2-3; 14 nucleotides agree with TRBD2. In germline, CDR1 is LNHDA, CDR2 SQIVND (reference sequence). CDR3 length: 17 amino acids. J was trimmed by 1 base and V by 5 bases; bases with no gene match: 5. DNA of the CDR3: TGTGCCAGTAGTCCCCGGACTAGCGGGGGGCGCACAGATACGCAGTATTTT. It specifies CASSPRTSGGRTDTQYF.

CDR3: CASSLGTQNEQFF. The CDR3 nucleotides are TGTGCCAGCAGCTTGGGGACTCAAAATGAGCAGTTCTTC. This chain uses TRBV5-4 with TRBJ2-1; possible D gene TRBD2, 5 bases. The CDR3 is 13 amino acids. Trimming removed 0 bases at V and 7 bases at J, with 8 bases between. The germline V gene has CDR1 SGHNT and CDR2 YYREEE (reference sequence).

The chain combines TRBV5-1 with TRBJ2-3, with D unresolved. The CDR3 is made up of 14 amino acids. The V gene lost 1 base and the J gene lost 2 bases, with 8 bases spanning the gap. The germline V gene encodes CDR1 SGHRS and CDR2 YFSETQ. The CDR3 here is CASSLQDNTDTQYF. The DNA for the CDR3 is TGCGCCAGCAGCTTGCAGGATAACACAGATACGCAGTATTTT.

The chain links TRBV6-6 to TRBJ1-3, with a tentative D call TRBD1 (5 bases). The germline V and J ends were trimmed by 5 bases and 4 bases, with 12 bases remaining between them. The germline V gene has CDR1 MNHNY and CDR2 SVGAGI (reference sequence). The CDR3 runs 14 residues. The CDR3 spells CASSAGFGGNTIYF. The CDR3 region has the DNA TGTGCCAGCAGTGCAGGGTTTGGCGGAAACACCATATATTTT.

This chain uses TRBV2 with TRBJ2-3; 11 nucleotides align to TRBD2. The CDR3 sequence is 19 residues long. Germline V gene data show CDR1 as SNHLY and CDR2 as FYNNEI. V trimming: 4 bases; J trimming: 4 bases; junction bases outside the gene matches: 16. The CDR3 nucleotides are TGTGCCAGCAGTGTGGGGACTAGCGGCTTTCCTGGGGCCCCAGATACGCAGTATTTT. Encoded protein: CASSVGTSGFPGAPDTQYF.

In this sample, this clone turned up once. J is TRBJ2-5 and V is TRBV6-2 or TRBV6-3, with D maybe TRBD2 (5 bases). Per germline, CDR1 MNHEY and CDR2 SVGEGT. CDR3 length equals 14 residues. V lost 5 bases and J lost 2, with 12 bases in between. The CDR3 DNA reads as TGTGCCAGCAGTCAACTAGAGCCTCAAGAGACCCAGTACTTC. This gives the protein CASSQLEPQETQYF.

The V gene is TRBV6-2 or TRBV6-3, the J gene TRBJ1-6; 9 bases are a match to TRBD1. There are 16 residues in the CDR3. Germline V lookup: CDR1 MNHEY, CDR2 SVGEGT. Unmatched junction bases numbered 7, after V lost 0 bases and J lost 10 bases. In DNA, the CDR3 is TGTGCCAGCAGTTACTCAACGGGACAGGGTGGGTCACCCCTCCACTTT. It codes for CASSYSTGQGGSPLHF.

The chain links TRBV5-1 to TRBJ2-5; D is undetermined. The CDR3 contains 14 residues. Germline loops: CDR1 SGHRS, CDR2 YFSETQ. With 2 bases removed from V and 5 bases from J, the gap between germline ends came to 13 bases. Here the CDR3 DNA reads TGCGCCAGCAGCTTAACGACTTTGCGGGAGACCCAGTACTTC. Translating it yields CASSLTTLRETQYF.

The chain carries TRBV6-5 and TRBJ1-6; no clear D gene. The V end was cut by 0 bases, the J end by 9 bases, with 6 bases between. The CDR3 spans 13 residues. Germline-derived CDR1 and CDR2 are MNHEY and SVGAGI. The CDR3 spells CASSYSAVSPLHF. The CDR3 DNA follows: TGTGCCAGCAGTTACTCAGCGGTTTCACCCCTCCACTTT.

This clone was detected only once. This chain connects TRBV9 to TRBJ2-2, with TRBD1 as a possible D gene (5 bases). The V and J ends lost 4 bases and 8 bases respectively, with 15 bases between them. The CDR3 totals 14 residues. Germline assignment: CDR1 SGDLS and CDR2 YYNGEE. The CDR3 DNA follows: TGTGCCAGCAGCACTCCAGGGATAGGAGGGGAGCTGTTTTTT. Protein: CASSTPGIGGELFF.

CDR3: CSVARNTGELFF. CDR3 coding DNA: TGCAGCGTTGCGCGAAACACCGGGGAGCTGTTTTTT. V is TRBV29-1 and J is TRBJ2-2; no firm D call. Between the trimmed V and J ends, which lost 4 bases and 2 bases, there was a span of 5 bases. Germline CDR1 and CDR2: SQVTM and ANQGSEA. The length of the CDR3 is 12 residues.

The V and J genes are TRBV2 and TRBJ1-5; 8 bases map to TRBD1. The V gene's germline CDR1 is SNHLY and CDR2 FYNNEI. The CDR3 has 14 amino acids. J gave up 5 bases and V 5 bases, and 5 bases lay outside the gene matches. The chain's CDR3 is CASSSDRAYQPQHF. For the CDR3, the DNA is TGTGCCAGCAGTTCGGACAGGGCTTATCAGCCCCAGCATTTT.

The CDR3 region has the DNA TGTGCCAGCAGCACCGGGCAGGGGCTTGAGACCCAGTACTTC. Encoded protein: CASSTGQGLETQYF. The chain recombines TRBV6-5 with TRBJ2-5, with D perhaps TRBD1 (6 bases). Germline CDR1 reads MNHEY; CDR2 reads SVGAGI. V lost 6 bases and J lost 5, with 16 bases in between. This CDR3 region has 14 residues.

The CDR3 nucleotides read TGTGCCAGCAGCCCCGGACAGGGAACTAATGAAAAACTGTTTTTT. Protein sequence: CASSPGQGTNEKLFF. The J gene is TRBJ1-4, the V gene TRBV7-8, with 8 bases aligning to TRBD1. Germline V gene sequence: CDR1 SGHVS, CDR2 FQNEAQ. This CDR3 spans 15 amino acids. Trimming removed 5 bases from V and 1 base from J; junction bases left unmatched: 3.

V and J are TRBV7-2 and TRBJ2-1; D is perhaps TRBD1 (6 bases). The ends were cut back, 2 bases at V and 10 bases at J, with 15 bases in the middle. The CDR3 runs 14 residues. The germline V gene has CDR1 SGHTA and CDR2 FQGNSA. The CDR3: CASSLLPTGSEQFF. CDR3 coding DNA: TGTGCCAGCAGCTTACTACCCACAGGGTCCGAGCAGTTCTTC.

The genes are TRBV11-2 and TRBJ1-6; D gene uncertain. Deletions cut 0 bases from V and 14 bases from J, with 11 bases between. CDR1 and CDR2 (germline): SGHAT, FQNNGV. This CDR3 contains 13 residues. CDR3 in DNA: TGTGCCAGCAGCTTAGATCCGAGGTGGACCCTCCACTTT. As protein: CASSLDPRWTLHF. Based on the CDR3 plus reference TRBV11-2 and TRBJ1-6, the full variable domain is EAGVAQSPRYKIIEKRQSVAFWCNPISGHATLYWYQQILGQGPKLLIQFQNNGVVDDSQLPKDRFSAERLKGVDSTLKIQPAKLEDSAVYLCASSLDPRWTLHFGNGTRLTVT.

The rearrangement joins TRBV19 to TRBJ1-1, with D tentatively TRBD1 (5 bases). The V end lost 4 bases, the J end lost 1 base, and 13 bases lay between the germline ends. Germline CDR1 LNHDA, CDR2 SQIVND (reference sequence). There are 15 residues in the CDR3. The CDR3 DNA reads TGTGCCAGTAGTACCCAGACCACAGGGAACACTGAAGCTTTCTTT. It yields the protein CASSTQTTGNTEAFF.

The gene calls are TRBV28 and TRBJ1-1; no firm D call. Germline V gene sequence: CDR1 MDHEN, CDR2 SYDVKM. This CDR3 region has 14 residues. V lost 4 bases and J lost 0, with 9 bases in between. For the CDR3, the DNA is TGTGCCAGCAGTTATCCGGGGATGAACACTGAAGCTTTCTTT. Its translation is CASSYPGMNTEAFF.